This T cell receptor (beta chain) originates from a study of PD-1 blockade in classical Hodgkin lymphoma. This CDR3 spans 12 amino acids. Germline loops: CDR1 MNHEY, CDR2 SMNVEV (reference sequence). With 2 bases removed from V and 4 bases from J, the gap between germline ends came to 6 bases. This sample's time point: cycle 4 day 1 (C4D1), after five to seven weeks of nivolumab. Following autologous stem cell transplantation, relapse occurred in every patient, and exposure to brentuximab vedotin varied. Complete response, partial response or progressive disease were the best responses. Generated by immunoSEQ multiplex PCR, the TCRdb table keeps only in-frame clones and is missing some. The data show around 93,000 clones, roughly 78% seen once. The table lists this clone with a count of one.

The rearrangement uses TRBV27 and TRBJ2-7; maybe TRBD2 (6 bases). The TCR sequence derives from a human donor with classical Hodgkin lymphoma. This specimen was peripheral blood mononuclear cells (PBMCs), taken before the fourth cycle of nivolumab. The DNA for the CDR3 is TGTGCCAGCAGTTTACGGGGGTACGAGCAGTACTTC. It yields the protein CASSLRGYEQYF.